The T cell receptor beta chain described here comes from a study of cytomegalovirus exposure and HLA in healthy donors. Study observations and caveats: Reports showed the classifier diagnosing cytomegalovirus status with high specificity and sensitivity. Most of the TCR beta V segments (in an earlier analysis) were productive either about 87% or about 30% of the time.

The primer mix had 60 Vbeta and 13 Jbeta primers. The assay was immunoSEQ multiplex PCR, and TCRdb's table has in-frame clones only and misses some. This table has around 150,000 clones, approximately 88% appearing once. As for this clone: Antigen specificity is unknown.

The CDR3 loop spans 13 amino acids. Germline assignment: CDR1 LNHDA and CDR2 SQIVND (reference sequence). The receptor was derived from a woman aged 18-29 years in good health and CMV-seronegative. The chain employs TRBV19 and TRBJ2-5; a weak D match, TRBD2 (5 bases). The J call may be in error: the DNA end matches TRBJ2-7 better. Sequenced sample: PBMCs. The CDR3 region has the DNA TGTGCCAGTAGTATTGGGAGCTCCTACGAGCAGTACTTC. Protein product: CASSIGSSYEQYF.